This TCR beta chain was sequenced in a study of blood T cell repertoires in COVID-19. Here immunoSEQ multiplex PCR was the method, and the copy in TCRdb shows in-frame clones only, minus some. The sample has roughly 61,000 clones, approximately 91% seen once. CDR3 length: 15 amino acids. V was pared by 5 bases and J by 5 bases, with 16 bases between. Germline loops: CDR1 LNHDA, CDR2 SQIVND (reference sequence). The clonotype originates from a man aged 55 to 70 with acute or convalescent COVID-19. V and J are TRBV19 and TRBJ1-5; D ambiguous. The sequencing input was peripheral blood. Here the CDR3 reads CASSHRRIDYQPQHF. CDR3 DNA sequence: TGTGCCAGTAGTCATCGGAGGATAGACTATCAGCCCCAGCATTTT.